Following are 25 T cell receptor beta chains from one sample sequenced in a study of cytomegalovirus exposure and HLA in healthy donors. In the PCR, 60 Vbeta and 13 Jbeta primers were used. TCRdb keeps only in-frame clones here, not all; method: immunoSEQ multiplex PCR. The profile shows approximately 110,000 clones, roughly 15% of them singletons. Sequenced sample: PBMCs. The receptors derive from a female donor in good health and CMV-seronegative.

The V call is TRBV7-2, the J call TRBJ2-7; 7 nucleotides agree with TRBD2. Germline CDR1 SGHTA, CDR2 FQGNSA. Unmatched junction bases numbered 10, after V lost 5 bases and J lost 3 bases. The CDR3 extends over 15 amino acids. The CDR3 DNA follows: TGTGCCAGCAGCCAAACGGGGGGAGCGATCTACGAGCAGTACTTC. Translation: CASSQTGGAIYEQYF.

The CDR3 spells CASSTGTKETQYF. In nucleotides, the CDR3 is TGTGCCAGTAGTACCGGGACTAAAGAGACCCAGTACTTC. The chain employs TRBV19 and TRBJ2-5; 7 bases are shared with TRBD2. Germline values: CDR1 LNHDA, CDR2 SQIVND (reference sequence). V was pared by 4 bases and J by 3 bases, with 2 bases of the junction left unmatched. This CDR3 has 13 amino acids.

V and J are TRBV19 and TRBJ2-7, with TRBD1 identical over 8 bases. The CDR3 spans 17 residues. Germline assignment: CDR1 LNHDA and CDR2 SQIVND (reference sequence). After removal of 4 bases from V and 5 bases from J, the junction contained 16 bases not matched to a gene. The CDR3 loop is CASSTRRTGFEADEQYF. In nucleotides, the CDR3 is TGTGCCAGTAGTACCCGTAGGACAGGGTTTGAGGCGGACGAGCAGTACTTC. The full variable domain, in which reference TRBV19 and TRBJ2-7 provide the parts outside the CDR3, is DGGITQSPKYLFRKEGQNVTLSCEQNLNHDAMYWYRQDPGQGLRLIYYSQIVNDFQKGDIAEGYSVSREKKESFPLTVTSAQKNPTAFYLCASSTRRTGFEADEQYFGPGTRLTVT.

The CDR3 region has the DNA TGTGCCAGCAGCGTGCGGGGGACTAGGGGCCATGAGCAGTTCTTC. This codes for CASSVRGTRGHEQFF. The rearrangement links TRBV9 to TRBJ2-1, with 8 bases fitting TRBD2. The CDR3 is 15 residues long. The J segment lost 8 bases and the V segment lost 2 bases, leaving 9 bases of the junction unmatched. In germline, CDR1 is SGDLS, CDR2 YYNGEE. The variable domain in full, with the rest retrieved from reference TRBV9 and TRBJ2-1, is DSGVTQTPKHLITATGQRVTLRCSPRSGDLSVYWYQQSLDQGLQFLIQYYNGEERAKGNILERFSAQQFPDLHSELNLSSLELGDSALYFCASSVRGTRGHEQFFGPGTRLTVL.

This clone was observed a handful of times. This sequence joins TRBV30 and TRBJ2-3; D not resolved. V was cut by 4 bases and J by 5 bases, with 19 bases left in between. This CDR3 spans 15 amino acids. CDR1 is GTSNPN and CDR2 is SVGIG in the germline V gene (reference sequence). The CDR3 sequence is CAWTLHLTGLDTQYF. CDR3 in DNA: TGTGCCTGGACCCTGCACCTGACCGGGTTAGATACGCAGTATTTT.

This clone was seen a few times. V and J are TRBV28 and TRBJ2-7, with TRBD2 as a possible D gene (5 bases). CDR1 is MDHEN and CDR2 is SYDVKM in the germline V gene. Trimming pared 9 bases from V and 6 bases from J, leaving 21 bases between. The CDR3 has 14 amino acids. The DNA of the CDR3 is TGTGCCAGTTCTGGCGGAGGATTCGGCGGCGAGCAGTACTTC. Amino acids: CASSGGGFGGEQYF.

V is TRBV19 and J is TRBJ1-1, with 11 bases that match TRBD1. The CDR3 contains 17 residues. V dropped 2 bases and J dropped 1; count of bases not matched to a gene: 6. The germline gives CDR1 LNHDA, CDR2 SQIVND (reference sequence). CDR3 loop: CASSISRDRGSNTEAFF. The CDR3 DNA sequence: TGTGCCAGTAGTATATCCCGGGACAGGGGGTCGAACACTGAAGCTTTCTTT.

This clone has only a few counts. The rearrangement joins TRBV6-1 to TRBJ1-5; a weak D match, TRBD1 (6 bases). With 1 base removed from V and 0 bases from J, the gap between germline ends came to 13 bases. The CDR3 has 17 amino acids. Germline CDR1 is MNHNS and CDR2 is SASEGT. CDR3 DNA: TGTGCCAGCAGTGAAGGGATGGGGGCGTATAGCAATCAGCCCCAGCATTTT. Residues: CASSEGMGAYSNQPQHF.

The V and J genes are TRBV28 and TRBJ2-7, with a possible D match to TRBD1 (6 bases). Germline V gives CDR1 MDHEN, CDR2 SYDVKM. This CDR3 is built from 14 residues. With 6 bases removed from V and 2 bases from J, the gap between germline ends came to 14 bases. The CDR3: CASSSGTITYEQYF. DNA of the CDR3: TGTGCCAGCAGCTCCGGGACAATTACCTACGAGCAGTACTTC.

The rearrangement joins TRBV5-1 to TRBJ2-1; 7 positions agree with TRBD1. CDR3 length: 16 amino acids. The V gene end was trimmed by 7 bases and the J gene end by 0 bases; junction bases not matched to a gene: 10. In germline, CDR1 is SGHRS, CDR2 YFSETQ. The DNA for the CDR3 is TGCGCCAGCTCCAAACAGGGGTCGAGCTCCTACAATGAGCAGTTCTTC. This gives the protein CASSKQGSSSYNEQFF.

This clone turned up a few times. This chain links TRBV11-3 with TRBJ2-5, with 9 bases lining up with TRBD1. Germline CDR1 SGHNT, CDR2 YENEEA. J lost 5 bases, V lost 3 bases, and 1 base had no gene match. The length of the CDR3 is 13 residues. CDR3 DNA sequence: TGTGCCAGCAGCTTCGGGACAGGGGAGACCCAGTACTTC. Protein product: CASSFGTGETQYF.

This clone was seen a few times. V and J are TRBV4-2 and TRBJ2-7, with TRBD2 as a possible D gene (5 bases). Germline V gene lookup returns CDR1 LGHNA and CDR2 YNFKEQ. Trimming removed 0 bases from V and 0 bases from J, with 18 bases in between. The CDR3 covers 18 residues. The DNA of the CDR3 is TGTGCCAGCAGCCAAGAAAGGTGGGCTGAGCGGAGCTCCTACGAGCAGTACTTC. Translation gives CASSQERWAERSSYEQYF.

This clone has a handful of counts. The chain joins TRBV6-5 to TRBJ1-2; D is undetermined. Germline CDR1 and CDR2: MNHEY and SVGAGI. V was pared by 2 bases and J by 0 bases, with 7 bases between. This CDR3 has 14 amino acids. The CDR3 coding sequence is TGTGCCAGCAGTTACGGGCAGGCTAACTATGGCTACACCTTC. Translating gives CASSYGQANYGYTF.

This chain links TRBV14 with TRBJ2-7; 8 bases are shared with TRBD1. The CDR3 is made up of 18 amino acids. V was pared by 2 bases and J by 3 bases, with 15 bases of the junction left unmatched. CDR1 and CDR2 (germline): SGHDN, FVKESK. The CDR3 region is CASSQPYIPGQVRYEQYF. CDR3 sequence (DNA): TGTGCCAGCAGCCAACCCTATATTCCGGGACAGGTCCGCTACGAGCAGTACTTC.

This clone was observed a few times. This chain links TRBV9 with TRBJ2-7; 10 bases fit TRBD2. V trimming: 4 bases; J trimming: 0 bases; junction bases outside the gene matches: 4. The germline CDR1 and CDR2 sequences are SGDLS and YYNGEE. The CDR3 is 15 amino acids. The CDR3 protein is CASSPSSGSSYEQYF. The CDR3 region has the DNA TGTGCCAGCAGCCCATCTAGCGGGAGCTCCTACGAGCAGTACTTC.

V and J are TRBV10-3 and TRBJ2-2; 9 nucleotides align to TRBD2. Germline V gene sequence: CDR1 ENHRY, CDR2 SYGVKD. This CDR3 is built from 17 residues. Losses at the gene ends were 7 bases for V and 8 bases for J; bases not matched to a gene: 17. Written as DNA, the CDR3 is TGTGCCATCAACCGTAGCGGGAGTGGATCCGTGCGTGGGGAGCTGTTTTTT. Its protein is CAINRSGSGSVRGELFF.

The chain uses TRBV9 and TRBJ1-6; possible D gene TRBD1, 6 bases. CDR3 length: 13 amino acids. Between the trimmed V and J ends, which lost 6 bases and 5 bases, there was a span of 9 bases. Looked up from germline, CDR1 is SGDLS and CDR2 is YYNGEE. CDR3 protein: CASTRTDNSPLHF. The CDR3 DNA follows: TGTGCCAGCACTCGGACAGATAATTCACCCCTCCACTTT.

The chain employs TRBV7-2 and TRBJ2-1; TRBD2 matches 9 bases. Looked up from germline, CDR1 is SGHTA and CDR2 is FQGNSA. This CDR3 has 16 amino acids. J was trimmed by 4 bases and V by 3 bases; bases with no gene match: 7. Here the CDR3 reads CASSLLLAGRYNEQFF. The CDR3 nucleotides are TGTGCCAGCAGCTTGCTTCTAGCGGGGCGATACAATGAGCAGTTCTTC.

This clone was counted a few times. The chain has TRBV7-9 and TRBJ2-5; 13 bases are shared with TRBD2. The CDR3 is made up of 16 amino acids. Germline V gene lookup returns CDR1 SEHNR and CDR2 FQNEAQ (reference sequence). V shed 5 bases, J shed 4 bases, and the junction held 7 bases outside the gene matches. CDR3 DNA: TGTGCCAGCAGCCCAACCGGGACTAGCGGGATAGAGACCCAGTACTTC. As protein: CASSPTGTSGIETQYF.

The rearrangement links TRBV7-2 to TRBJ1-3; D perhaps matches TRBD1 (6 bases). Trimming shortened V by 4 bases and J by 8 bases, and 18 bases separated the two germline ends. The germline CDR1 and CDR2 sequences are SGHTA and FQGNSA. This CDR3 spans 15 amino acids. The CDR3 spells CASSWPQGMSDTIYF. The CDR3, as DNA: TGTGCCAGCAGCTGGCCACAGGGAATGTCTGACACCATATATTTT.

The CDR3 spells CASSAVFSGADTQYF. The CDR3 DNA is TGTGCCAGCAGCGCTGTGTTTAGCGGGGCAGATACGCAGTATTTT. This chain joins TRBV9 and TRBJ2-3, with 8 bases that match TRBD2. V gave up 3 bases and J gave up 4 bases; unmatched junction bases: 7. The CDR3 runs to 15 residues. Germline loops: CDR1 SGDLS, CDR2 YYNGEE.

J is TRBJ2-4 and V is TRBV15; D might be TRBD2 (6 bases). Between the trimmed V and J ends, which lost 3 bases and 5 bases, there was a span of 17 bases. Germline assignment: CDR1 LNHNV and CDR2 YYDKDF (reference sequence). CDR3 length equals 16 residues. This chain's CDR3 is CATSSGASVGENIQYF. CDR3 nucleotides: TGTGCCACCAGCAGCGGAGCTAGCGTGGGAGAAAACATTCAGTACTTC.

Only a few counts were recorded for this clone. V is TRBV7-2 and J is TRBJ2-2, with D maybe TRBD1 (5 bases). V was cut by 4 bases and J by 8 bases, with 14 bases left in between. The CDR3 is made up of 14 amino acids. Germline V lookup: CDR1 SGHTA, CDR2 FQGNSA. CDR3 sequence (DNA): TGTGCCAGCAGCTCTTACACGACAGTAGGGGAGCTGTTTTTT. Translated: CASSSYTTVGELFF.

This clone was detected a few times. This chain joins TRBV5-1 and TRBJ2-3, with 7 bases that match TRBD2. CDR3 size: 14 residues. V lost 2 bases and J lost 6; bases outside the gene matches: 6. Germline lookup yields CDR1 SGHRS and CDR2 YFSETQ. CDR3 DNA sequence: TGCGCCAGCAGCTTATCGGGGGGTGGTGATACGCAGTATTTT. This translates into CASSLSGGGDTQYF. The complete variable domain, with remaining parts taken from reference TRBV5-1 and TRBJ2-3, reads KAGVTQTPRYLIKTRGQQVTLSCSPISGHRSVSWYQQTPGQGLQFLFEYFSETQRNKGNFPGRFSGRQFSNSRSEMNVSTLELGDSALYLCASSLSGGGDTQYFGPGTRLTVL.

This clone was found a few times. Here the CDR3 reads CASSARLVTYEQYF. The DNA of the CDR3 is TGTGCCAGCAGTGCGCGGCTAGTTACCTACGAGCAGTACTTC. The chain uses TRBV28 and TRBJ2-7; no definite D call. V was shortened by 5 bases and J by 2 bases, with 13 bases between the two germline ends. The CDR3 runs to 14 residues. Germline V gives CDR1 MDHEN, CDR2 SYDVKM. The complete variable domain, with remaining parts taken from reference TRBV28 and TRBJ2-7, reads DVKVTQSSRYLVKRTGEKVFLECVQDMDHENMFWYRQDPGLGLRLIYFSYDVKMKEKGDIPEGYSVSREKKERFSLILESASTNQTSMYLCASSARLVTYEQYFGPGTRLTVT.